The rows below give T cell receptor beta chains drawn from one sample of a study of glioma-infiltrating T cells after dendritic cell vaccination. Clones were sequenced by immunoSEQ multiplex PCR, and TCRdb holds only the in-frame ones, with some missing. In the table there are about 110,000 clones, about 90% of which are singletons. Here the sequenced sample was blood, taken after dendritic cell vaccination. The receptors shown here come from a human donor with glioblastoma. CDR3s include the opening cysteine and the closing phenylalanine or tryptophan. D genes are given only for firm matches. Size tells how often a clone was seen (once, few, many) or the class of an expanded clone, and some rows leave it out.

NA,TRBV20-1,TRBJ2-1,NA,TGCCTATCGGCGGGTGAGCAGTTCTTC,CLSAGEQFF
NA,TRBV5-1,TRBJ2-1,NA,TGCGCCAGCAGCCCCGGACAGGGAGGGAATGAGCAGTTCTTC,CASSPGQGGNEQFF
NA,TRBV7-9,TRBJ2-5,NA,TGTGCCAGCAGTTTGGGGGCAGGCAAAGAGACCCAGTACTTC,CASSLGAGKETQYF
NA,TRBV18,TRBJ1-1,NA,TGTGCCAGCTTAGGGGGACTGAACACTGAAGCTTTCTTT,CASLGGLNTEAFF
TRBD2,TRBV19,TRBJ2-1,NA,TGTGCCAGTAGTATAGGACTAGCGGGAGTTGGGAATGAGCAGTTCTTC,CASSIGLAGVGNEQFF
TRBD1,TRBV6-5,TRBJ2-7,NA,TGTGCCAGCAGTTACAGACAGGGGGTATTAGGCTACGAGCAGTACTTC,CASSYRQGVLGYEQYF
TRBD1,TRBV29-1,TRBJ2-2,NA,TGCAGCGTTACAGGGGTGAACACCGGGGAGCTGTTTTTT,CSVTGVNTGELFF
TRBD1,TRBV7-2,TRBJ2-1,NA,TGTGCCAGCAGCTTCGGACAGGACTACAATGAGCAGTTCTTC,CASSFGQDYNEQFF
TRBD2,TRBV5-1,TRBJ2-7,NA,TGCGCCAGCAGCGGGGGACCTCGGGCTAGCGGGAGGGCGGGCTCCTACGAGCAGTACTTC,CASSGGPRASGRAGSYEQYF
TRBD2,TRBV11-3,TRBJ2-5,NA,TGTGCCAGCAGCTTAAGTACCCTAGCGGGACTTTCTGAGACCCAGTACTTC,CASSLSTLAGLSETQYF
NA,TRBV2,TRBJ2-5,NA,TGTGCCAGCAGTGCTACAGGGATTAAGGAAGAGACCCAGTACTTC,CASSATGIKEETQYF
NA,TRBV11-2,TRBJ2-5,NA,TGTGCCAGCAGCCCGGGGGTGGGCCAGTACTTC,CASSPGVGQYF
NA,TRBV5-4,TRBJ1-3,NA,TGTGCCAGCAGCTCCCGAAGGGGGTTGGGTACCATATATTTT,CASSSRRGLGTIYF
NA,TRBV6-5,TRBJ1-2,NA,TGTGCCAGCAGTACTCGGCGGGGGGCCGGCTATGGCTACACCTTC,CASSTRRGAGYGYTF
NA,TRBV10-3,TRBJ1-5,NA,TGTGCCATCAGTGACGACAGAAACAATCAGCCCCAGCATTTT,CAISDDRNNQPQHF
TRBD2,TRBV6-1,TRBJ2-7,NA,TGTGCCAGCAATCTTGCTAGCGGGGGAGCCTACGAGCAGTACTTC,CASNLASGGAYEQYF
NA,TRBV30,TRBJ2-7,NA,TGTGCCTGGAGTGTCACAGGTGCAGGGCCCAGCTCGGGCGAGCAGTACTTC,CAWSVTGAGPSSGEQYF
NA,TRBV7-2,TRBJ1-1,NA,TGTGCCAGCAGCTTTCTGCGGGTGAACACTGAAGCTTTCTTT,CASSFLRVNTEAFF
TRBD1,TRBV6-4,TRBJ1-2,NA,TGTGCCAGCAGTCCCGGGACAGGGGCTTTTTATGGCTACACCTTC,CASSPGTGAFYGYTF
NA,TRBV29-1,TRBJ2-3,NA,TGCAGCATGAGGGACGGAGGGGCAGATACGCAGTATTTT,CSMRDGGADTQYF
TRBD1,TRBV7-9,TRBJ2-1,NA,TGTGCCAGCAGCTCCCTGGACAGGGTTGTAGACAATGAGCAGTTCTTC,CASSSLDRVVDNEQFF
TRBD1,TRBV7-3,TRBJ2-2,NA,TGTGCCAGCAGCTTATTACCCAGCCGGACAGGCTTCGAAACTCAGGGGCCTGGGGAGCTGTTTTTT,CASSLLPSRTGFETQGPGELFF
NA,TRBV10-3,TRBJ2-7,NA,TGTGCCATCACCCGATCTCCGGACAGCTACGAGCAGTACTTC,CAITRSPDSYEQYF
TRBD1,TRBV10-3,TRBJ1-4,NA,TGTGCCATCAGTGAAAGACAGGGAGATGAAAAACTGTTTTTT,CAISERQGDEKLFF
TRBD1,TRBV10-1,TRBJ2-2,NA,TGCGCCAGCAGCAGACAGGGGACCGGGGAGCTGTTTTTT,CASSRQGTGELFF
TRBD1,TRBV19,TRBJ2-1,few,TGTGCCAGTAGTGGGGACAGGGGGGGTGTCGATGAGCAGTTCTTC,CASSGDRGGVDEQFF
NA,TRBV9,TRBJ2-2,medium-sized,TGTGCCAGCAGCACCTCCGGGACCGGGGAGCTGTTTTTT,CASSTSGTGELFF
NA,TRBV6-5,TRBJ1-1,NA,TGTGCCAGCAGTATGGGGGCGTGGGAGAACACTGAAGCTTTCTTT,CASSMGAWENTEAFF
TRBD1,TRBV6-1,TRBJ2-1,NA,TGTGCCAGCAGTGAAGTTGACAGGGGTCCTTACAATGAGCAGTTCTTC,CASSEVDRGPYNEQFF
NA,TRBV5-6,TRBJ2-1,NA,TGTGCCAGCAGCTTGTTGGGGGCCCACGGCTACAATGAGCAGTTCTTC,CASSLLGAHGYNEQFF
TRBD2,TRBV14,TRBJ2-1,NA,TGTGCCAGCAGCCTCCTAGCGGGGTCCTACAATGAGCAGTTCTTC,CASSLLAGSYNEQFF
NA,TRBV2,TRBJ1-1,NA,TGTGCCAGCAGTGCAGGAGGAGAAACTGAAGCTTTCTTT,CASSAGGETEAFF
TRBD1,TRBV19,TRBJ1-2,NA,TGTGCCAGTAGTCTCGACAGGGCCGGCTACACCTTC,CASSLDRAGYTF
TRBD1,TRBV30,TRBJ1-2,NA,TGTGCCTGGAGGGGGGACAGGGCTGGCTATGGCTACACCTTC,CAWRGDRAGYGYTF
NA,TRBV30,TRBJ2-7,NA,TGTGCCTGGAGGACCATGGGGCCCAAGGGATACGAGCAGTACTTC,CAWRTMGPKGYEQYF
NA,TRBV9,TRBJ2-3,NA,TGTGCCAGCAGCGTAGAGGGGGGGGCGGGGGCGAGCACAGATACGCAGTATTTT,CASSVEGGAGASTDTQYF